This T cell receptor beta chain was profiled in a study of blood T cell repertoires in COVID-19. Study details: Spain, Italy and the United States supplied samples that represented acute and convalescent COVID-19. From T cells, B-cell-depleted T cells, or PBMCs came the material, which was cDNA or gDNA.

Unmatched junction bases numbered 8, after V lost 5 bases and J lost 8 bases. CDR1 MNHEY and CDR2 SMNVEV come from the germline V gene (reference sequence). The CDR3 has 13 residues. In the original analysis: The authors estimated nucleated cell counts from reference gene primer amplification. The table came from immunoSEQ multiplex PCR; TCRdb's copy has only in-frame clones and leaves some out. V and J calls and clone size come straight from that table; D and trimming were deduced from the DNA. This table has 150,000 to 170,000 clones, approximately 78% appearing once. V and J are TRBV27 and TRBJ1-1; TRBD1 aligns across 7 bases. The sequence derives from an elderly man with acute or convalescent COVID-19. The specimen was peripheral blood. CDR3 sequence (DNA): TGTGCCAGCAGTCCTCCATGGGGACAGGAAGCTTTCTTT. Protein product: CASSPPWGQEAFF.